These 19 T cell receptor beta chains came from one sample sequenced in a study of blood T cell repertoires in COVID-19. Clones were sequenced by immunoSEQ multiplex PCR, and TCRdb holds only the in-frame ones, with some missing. The sample carries some 110,000 clones, around 87% recorded once. The material sequenced was peripheral blood. These receptors were collected from a middle-aged man with acute or convalescent COVID-19.

The rearrangement links TRBV3-1 (or the pseudogene TRBV3-2) to TRBJ2-7; 9 bases match TRBD2. The CDR3 has 16 amino acids. The germline gives CDR1 LGHDT, CDR2 YNNKEL (reference sequence). V shed 4 bases and J 6 bases; nucleotides not matched to a gene: 13. The CDR3 here is CASSRGSGRSFGEQYF. The CDR3 bases are TGTGCCAGCAGCCGGGGGAGCGGGAGGTCCTTTGGCGAGCAGTACTTC.

The rearrangement joins TRBV11-3 to TRBJ2-2; tentatively, D is TRBD1 (5 bases). The CDR3 length is 13 residues. Germline V gene data show CDR1 as SGHNT and CDR2 as YENEEA. The ends were cut back, 5 bases at V and 6 bases at J, with 10 bases in the middle. This CDR3 reads CASSKGFPGELFF. The CDR3 DNA sequence: TGTGCCAGCAGCAAGGGGTTCCCCGGGGAGCTGTTTTTT.

The J gene is TRBJ1-1, the V gene TRBV9; TRBD1 agrees at 9 bases. The junction had 6 bases not matched to a gene; V was cut back by 4 bases and J by 5 bases. Germline CDR1 is SGDLS and CDR2 is YYNGEE. The CDR3 length is 14 residues. CDR3 loop: CASSPRTGVTEAFF. The CDR3 region has the DNA TGTGCCAGCAGCCCCCGGACAGGGGTGACTGAAGCTTTCTTT.

This clone was observed once. The chain employs TRBV14 and TRBJ2-7, with unresolved D. The V gene lost 2 bases and the J gene lost 0 bases, with 11 bases spanning the gap. From germline, CDR1 is SGHDN and CDR2 FVKESK. The CDR3 contains 15 residues. The CDR3 reads CASSQLPTSSYEQYF. The CDR3 DNA is TGTGCCAGCAGCCAATTACCTACGAGCTCCTACGAGCAGTACTTC.

V usage is TRBV5-4 and J usage is TRBJ2-3; the match to TRBD1 covers 7 bases. The germline gives CDR1 SGHNT, CDR2 YYREEE (reference sequence). The CDR3 is 18 residues long. Germline trimming cut 4 bases from V and 2 bases from J; bases unmatched to any gene: 16. CDR3 nucleotides: TGTGCCAGCAGCCGAGCCCGGGCTGACAGGGTTATCACAGATACGCAGTATTTT. Translating it yields CASSRARADRVITDTQYF. The full variable domain, with the rest looked up from reference TRBV5-4 and TRBJ2-3, is ETGVTQSPTHLIKTRGQQVTLRCSSQSGHNTVSWYQQALGQGPQFIFQYYREEENGRGNFPPRFSGLQFPNYSSELNVNALELDDSALYLCASSRARADRVITDTQYFGPGTRLTVL.

The rearrangement joins TRBV10-2 to TRBJ2-3, with 10 bases aligning to TRBD1. Germline assignment: CDR1 WSHSY and CDR2 SAAADI. V lost 6 bases, J lost 4 bases, and 19 bases stayed unmatched. This CDR3 spans 19 amino acids. The CDR3 loop is CASSQVRLPWDRGADTQYF. The CDR3 DNA is TGCGCCAGCAGCCAGGTCAGACTTCCCTGGGACAGGGGCGCAGATACGCAGTATTTT.

The rearrangement joins TRBV12-3 or TRBV12-4 to TRBJ1-4; D remains ambiguous. The CDR3 length is 13 residues. Between the trimmed V and J ends, which lost 5 bases and 7 bases, there was a span of 11 bases. The DNA of the CDR3 is TGTGCCAGCAGTCTCGACATGTTTGAAAAACTGTTTTTT. The encoded protein is CASSLDMFEKLFF.

This clone was seen more than once but under ten times. This chain connects TRBV5-1 to TRBJ1-2; 11 nucleotides line up with TRBD1. The CDR3 sequence is 15 residues long. The junction had 5 bases not matched to a gene; V was cut back by 4 bases and J by 3 bases. Germline CDR1 is SGHRS and CDR2 is YFSETQ. For the CDR3, the DNA is TGCGCCAGCAGCAGCCGGGACAGGGGGGACTATGGCTACACCTTC. It yields the protein CASSSRDRGDYGYTF.

The J gene is TRBJ2-7, the V gene TRBV5-1, with D unclear. The CDR3 spans 13 residues. Looked up from germline, CDR1 is SGHRS and CDR2 is YFSETQ. Trimming took off 4 bases at V and 3 bases at J, with 11 bases between the two ends. CDR3 nucleotide sequence: TGCGCCAGCAGCACAGACACGAACTACGAGCAGTACTTC. Amino acids: CASSTDTNYEQYF. The full variable domain, in which reference TRBV5-1 and TRBJ2-7 provide the parts outside the CDR3, is KAGVTQTPRYLIKTRGQQVTLSCSPISGHRSVSWYQQTPGQGLQFLFEYFSETQRNKGNFPGRFSGRQFSNSRSEMNVSTLELGDSALYLCASSTDTNYEQYFGPGTRLTVT.

The chain combines TRBV24-1 with TRBJ2-1, with 9 bases aligning to TRBD2. The germline gives CDR1 KGHDR, CDR2 SFDVKD. This CDR3 comprises 12 residues. V was pared by 10 bases and J by 7 bases, with 4 bases of the junction left unmatched. The CDR3 sequence is CATAGGGNEQFF. CDR3 coding DNA: TGTGCCACAGCGGGAGGAGGAAATGAGCAGTTCTTC.

The V call is TRBV7-9, the J call TRBJ2-1; 13 bases align to TRBD2. The V and J ends lost 6 bases and 8 bases, in that order; junction bases with no gene match: 7. This CDR3 comprises 15 residues. Germline loops: CDR1 SEHNR, CDR2 FQNEAQ (reference sequence). The CDR3 DNA is TGTGCCAGCAGTGCAGGACTAGCGGGAGTCGATGAGCAGTTCTTC. Translating gives CASSAGLAGVDEQFF.

The chain recombines TRBV3-1 (or the pseudogene TRBV3-2) with TRBJ2-7, with 8 bases aligning to TRBD1. Trimming at V came to 6 bases and at J to 1 base, leaving 11 bases not matched to a gene. From germline, CDR1 is LGHDT and CDR2 YNNKEL (reference sequence). The CDR3 consists of 16 residues. CDR3 DNA sequence: TGTGCCAGCAGTCTGACCTGGACAGGGACATCCTACGAGCAGTACTTC. The encoded protein is CASSLTWTGTSYEQYF.

This clone was counted a few times. This chain links TRBV19 with TRBJ2-7, with TRBD2 matching 8 bases. The CDR3 runs to 15 residues. Germline-derived CDR1 and CDR2 are LNHDA and SQIVND (reference sequence). V dropped 2 bases and J dropped 5; count of bases not matched to a gene: 8. The CDR3 nucleotides read TGTGCCAGTAGTATATCCAGCGGGAGCTACCACGAGCAGTACTTC. Residues: CASSISSGSYHEQYF. Full variable domain (remainder filled in from reference TRBV19 and TRBJ2-7): DGGITQSPKYLFRKEGQNVTLSCEQNLNHDAMYWYRQDPGQGLRLIYYSQIVNDFQKGDIAEGYSVSREKKESFPLTVTSAQKNPTAFYLCASSISSGSYHEQYFGPGTRLTVT.

V usage is TRBV5-1 and J usage is TRBJ2-1; 11 bases map to TRBD2. The CDR3 contains 18 residues. The ends lost 4 bases at V and 4 bases at J; junction bases unmatched: 13. Germline-derived CDR1 and CDR2 are SGHRS and YFSETQ. In DNA form, the CDR3 reads TGCGCCAGCAGCCCTCTACTACGTGGGACTAGCGGTTACAATGAGCAGTTCTTC. Protein: CASSPLLRGTSGYNEQFF.

The chain carries TRBV18 and TRBJ1-4; a weak D match, TRBD1 (6 bases). The CDR3 is made up of 17 amino acids. Germline-derived CDR1 and CDR2 are KGHSH and LQKENI. Trimming cost V 4 bases and J 7 bases, with 22 bases left between them. CDR3 in DNA: TGTGCCAGCTCACTCACTTCGGGGGGGCGAGATATTGAAAAACTGTTTTTT. It specifies CASSLTSGGRDIEKLFF.

The chain has TRBV11-2 and TRBJ2-7; 7 bases fit TRBD1. CDR1 and CDR2 from the germline V gene are SGHAT and FQNNGV. With 5 bases clipped from V and 6 bases from J, the junction kept 10 bases outside the gene matches. CDR3 length equals 14 residues. The DNA for the CDR3 is TGTGCCAGCAGCGAGCCGACAGGGAGACTCGAGCAGTACTTC. As protein: CASSEPTGRLEQYF.

V gene TRBV29-1 combines with J gene TRBJ2-3; D possibly corresponds to TRBD1 (5 bases). This CDR3 has 12 amino acids. In germline, CDR1 is SQVTM, CDR2 ANQGSEA. V lost 3 bases to trimming and J lost 4 bases, with 8 bases between them. For the CDR3, the DNA is TGCAGCGTTGACAGGGTTTCAGATACGCAGTATTTT. It translates to CSVDRVSDTQYF.

The chain joins TRBV2 to TRBJ2-2, with D perhaps TRBD2 (6 bases). CDR1 is SNHLY and CDR2 is FYNNEI in the germline V gene. This CDR3 contains 17 residues. The V end was cut by 0 bases, the J end by 3 bases, with 14 bases between. The CDR3 bases are TGTGCCAGCAGTGAAGCCCTGGACGGGAGTGACACCGGGGAGCTGTTTTTT. Protein sequence: CASSEALDGSDTGELFF.

The CDR3 region is CAWSKREYNEQFF. The CDR3 nucleotides are TGTGCCTGGAGTAAGCGGGAGTACAATGAGCAGTTCTTC. The chain couples TRBV30 to TRBJ2-1; TRBD2 aligns across 8 bases. V was clipped by 2 bases and J by 4 bases; unmatched bases: 1. CDR1 GTSNPN and CDR2 SVGIG come from the germline V gene (reference sequence). CDR3 length: 13 amino acids.